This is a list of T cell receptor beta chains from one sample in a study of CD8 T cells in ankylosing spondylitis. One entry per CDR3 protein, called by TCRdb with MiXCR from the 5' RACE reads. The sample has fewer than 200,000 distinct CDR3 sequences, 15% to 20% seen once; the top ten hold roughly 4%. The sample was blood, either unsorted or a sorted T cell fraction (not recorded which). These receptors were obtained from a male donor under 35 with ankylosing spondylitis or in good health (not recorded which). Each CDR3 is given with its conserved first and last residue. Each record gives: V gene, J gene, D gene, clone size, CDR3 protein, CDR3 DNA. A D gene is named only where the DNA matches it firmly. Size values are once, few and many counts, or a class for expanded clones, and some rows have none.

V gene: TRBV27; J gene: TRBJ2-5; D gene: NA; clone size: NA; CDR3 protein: CASSRGRGGYQETQYF; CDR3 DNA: TGTGCCAGCAGTCGGGGGAGGGGGGGTTACCAAGAGACCCAGTACTTC
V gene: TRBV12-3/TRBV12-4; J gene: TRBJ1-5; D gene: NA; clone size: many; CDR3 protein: CASSFTGPNQPQHF; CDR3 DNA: TGTGCCAGCAGCTTTACAGGGCCCAATCAGCCCCAGCATTTT
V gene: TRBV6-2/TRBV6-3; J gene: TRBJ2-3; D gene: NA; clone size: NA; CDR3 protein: CASSYLRGTQYF; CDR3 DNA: TGTGCCAGCAGTTACCTACGAGGAACGCAGTATTTT
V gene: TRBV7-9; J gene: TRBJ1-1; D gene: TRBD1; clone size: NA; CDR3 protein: CASSFRGDRGTEAFF; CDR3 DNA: TGTGCCAGCAGCTTTCGAGGGGACAGGGGCACTGAAGCTTTCTTT
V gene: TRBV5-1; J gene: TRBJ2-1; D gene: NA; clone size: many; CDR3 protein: CASSPGTLNEQFF; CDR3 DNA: TGCGCCAGCAGCCCCGGGACCCTCAATGAGCAGTTCTTC
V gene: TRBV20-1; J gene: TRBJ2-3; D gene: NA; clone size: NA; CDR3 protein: CSAPVSGDADTQYF; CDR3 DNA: TGCAGTGCTCCCGTCTCCGGGGATGCGGATACGCAGTATTTT
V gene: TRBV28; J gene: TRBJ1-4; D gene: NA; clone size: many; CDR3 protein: CASSLVTATNEKLFF; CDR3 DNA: TGTGCCAGCAGTTTAGTCACTGCAACTAATGAAAAACTGTTTTTT
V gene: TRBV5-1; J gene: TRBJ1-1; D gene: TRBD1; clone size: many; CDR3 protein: CASSFGQGITEAFF; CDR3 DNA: TGCGCCAGCAGCTTCGGACAGGGCATTACTGAAGCTTTCTTT
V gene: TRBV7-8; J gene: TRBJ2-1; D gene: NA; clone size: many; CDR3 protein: CASTLTELGSRQFF; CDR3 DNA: TGTGCCAGCACCCTGACCGAGCTAGGGAGTCGGCAGTTCTTC
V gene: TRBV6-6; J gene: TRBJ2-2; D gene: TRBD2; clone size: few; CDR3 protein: CASSYLEREVSGELFF; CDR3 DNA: TGTGCCAGCAGTTACCTCGAGCGGGAGGTTAGCGGGGAGCTGTTTTTT
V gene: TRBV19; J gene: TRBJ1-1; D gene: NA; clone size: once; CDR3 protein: CASRLTEITEAFF; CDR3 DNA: TGTGCCAGTAGGTTGACGGAGATCACTGAAGCTTTCTTT
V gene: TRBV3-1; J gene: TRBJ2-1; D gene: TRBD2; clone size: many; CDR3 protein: CASSRRTSGHDNEQFF; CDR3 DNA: TGTGCCAGCAGCCGCCGGACTAGCGGGCACGACAATGAGCAGTTCTTC
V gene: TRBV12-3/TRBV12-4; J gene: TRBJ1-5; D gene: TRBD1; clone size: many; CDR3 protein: CASSRPGQQPQHF; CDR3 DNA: TGTGCCAGCAGCCGCCCGGGACAGCAGCCCCAGCATTTT
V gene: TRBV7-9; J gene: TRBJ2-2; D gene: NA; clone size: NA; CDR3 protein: CASIFGGTPRTGELFF; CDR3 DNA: TGTGCCAGCATCTTTGGTGGCACCCCCCGGACCGGGGAGCTGTTTTTT
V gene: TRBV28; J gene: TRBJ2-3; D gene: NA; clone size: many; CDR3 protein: CASSWTSTDTQYF; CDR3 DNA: TGTGCCAGCAGTTGGACTAGCACAGATACGCAGTATTTT
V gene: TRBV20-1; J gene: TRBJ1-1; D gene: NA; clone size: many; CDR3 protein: CSASQTGNTEAFF; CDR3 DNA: TGCAGTGCCTCCCAAACTGGGAACACTGAAGCTTTCTTT
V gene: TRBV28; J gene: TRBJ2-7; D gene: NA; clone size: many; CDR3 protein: CASSPAHEQYF; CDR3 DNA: TGTGCCAGCAGTCCGGCCCACGAGCAGTACTTC
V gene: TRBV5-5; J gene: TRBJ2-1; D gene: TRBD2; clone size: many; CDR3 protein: CASSLIAGGDEQFF; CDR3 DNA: TGTGCCAGCAGCTTGATAGCGGGAGGGGATGAGCAGTTCTTC
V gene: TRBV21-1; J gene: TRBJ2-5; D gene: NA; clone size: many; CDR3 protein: CASSTFLGKTQYF; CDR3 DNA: TGTGCCAGCAGCACGTTTCTGGGAAAGACCCAGTACTTC
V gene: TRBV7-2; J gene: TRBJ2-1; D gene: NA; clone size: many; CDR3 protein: CASRLTVNNEQFF; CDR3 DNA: TGTGCCAGCAGGCTGACAGTCAACAATGAGCAGTTCTTC
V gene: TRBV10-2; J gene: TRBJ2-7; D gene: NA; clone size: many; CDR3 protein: CASSDASTLYEQYF; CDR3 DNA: TGCGCCAGCAGTGACGCCAGTACACTCTACGAGCAGTACTTC
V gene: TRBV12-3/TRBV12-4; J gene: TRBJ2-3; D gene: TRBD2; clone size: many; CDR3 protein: CASKGGPGPDTQYF; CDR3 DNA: TGTGCCAGCAAGGGAGGGCCGGGGCCGGATACGCAGTATTTT
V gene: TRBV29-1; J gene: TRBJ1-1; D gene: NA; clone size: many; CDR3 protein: CSVKDTEAFF; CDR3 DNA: TGCAGCGTCAAAGACACTGAAGCTTTCTTT
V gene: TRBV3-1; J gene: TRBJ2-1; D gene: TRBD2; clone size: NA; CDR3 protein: CASSRVAGTKNEQFF; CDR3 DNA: TGTGCCAGCAGCCGAGTAGCGGGAACTAAGAATGAGCAGTTCTTC
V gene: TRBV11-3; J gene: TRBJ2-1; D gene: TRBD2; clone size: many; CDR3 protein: CASSLASGNGNEQFF; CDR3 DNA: TGTGCCAGCAGCTTAGCTAGCGGGAACGGTAATGAGCAGTTCTTC
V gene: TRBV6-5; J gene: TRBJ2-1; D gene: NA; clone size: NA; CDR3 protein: CASTRAQGEQFF; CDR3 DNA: TGTGCCAGCACCCGGGCCCAAGGGGAGCAGTTCTTC
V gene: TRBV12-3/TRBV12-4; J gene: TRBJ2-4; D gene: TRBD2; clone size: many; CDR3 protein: CASSLALAGARPAKNIQYF; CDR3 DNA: TGTGCCAGCAGTTTAGCCCTAGCGGGGGCCCGGCCCGCCAAAAACATTCAGTACTTC
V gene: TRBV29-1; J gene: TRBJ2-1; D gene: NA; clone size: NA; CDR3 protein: CSVAGRNYNEQFF; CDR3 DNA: TGCAGCGTTGCGGGAAGGAACTACAATGAGCAGTTCTTC
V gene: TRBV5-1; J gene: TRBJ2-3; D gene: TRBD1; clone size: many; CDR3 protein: CASSPDRVGDTQYF; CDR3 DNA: TGCGCCAGCAGCCCTGACAGGGTCGGAGATACGCAGTATTTT
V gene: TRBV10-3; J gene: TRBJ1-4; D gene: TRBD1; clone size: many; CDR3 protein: CAIKGQGDEKLFF; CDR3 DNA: TGTGCCATAAAAGGACAGGGGGATGAAAAACTGTTTTTT
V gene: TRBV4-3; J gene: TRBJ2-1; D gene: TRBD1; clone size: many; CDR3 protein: CASSQRTGNEQFF; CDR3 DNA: TGCGCCAGCAGCCAACGGACAGGGAATGAGCAGTTCTTC
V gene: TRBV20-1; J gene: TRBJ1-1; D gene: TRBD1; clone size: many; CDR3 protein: CSARDFGAGGAKTEAFF; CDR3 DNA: TGCAGTGCTAGAGATTTCGGTGCAGGGGGAGCGAAAACTGAAGCTTTCTTT
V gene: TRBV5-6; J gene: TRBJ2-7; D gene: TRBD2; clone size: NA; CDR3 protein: CASSLGTSVYEQYF; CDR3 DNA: TGTGCCAGCAGCCTCGGGACTAGCGTCTACGAGCAGTACTTC
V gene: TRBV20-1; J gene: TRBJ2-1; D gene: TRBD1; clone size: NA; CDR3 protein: CSADRGTYNEQFF; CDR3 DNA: TGCAGTGCCGACAGGGGGACATACAATGAGCAGTTCTTC
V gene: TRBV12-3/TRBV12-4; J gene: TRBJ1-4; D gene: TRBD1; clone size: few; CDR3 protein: CASSPRGIDEKLFF; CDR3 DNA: TGTGCCAGCAGTCCCAGGGGGATTGATGAAAAACTGTTTTTT
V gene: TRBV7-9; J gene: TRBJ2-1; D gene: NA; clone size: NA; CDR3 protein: CASSGRTRGDNEQFF; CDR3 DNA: TGTGCCAGCAGCGGGAGGACTAGGGGGGACAATGAGCAGTTCTTC
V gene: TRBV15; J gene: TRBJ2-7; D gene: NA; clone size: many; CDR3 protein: CATSPPGGRTEQYF; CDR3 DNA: TGTGCCACCAGTCCCCCCGGGGGCCGAACGGAGCAGTACTTC
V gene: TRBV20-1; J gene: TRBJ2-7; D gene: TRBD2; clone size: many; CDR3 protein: CSARSMEGLAGAYEQYF; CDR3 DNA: TGCAGTGCTAGATCCATGGAGGGACTAGCGGGAGCCTACGAGCAGTACTTC
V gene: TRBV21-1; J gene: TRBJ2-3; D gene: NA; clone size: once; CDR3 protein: CASSKAQTSGESTDTQYF; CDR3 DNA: TGTGCCAGCAGCAAAGCCCAGACTAGCGGGGAAAGCACAGATACGCAGTATTTT
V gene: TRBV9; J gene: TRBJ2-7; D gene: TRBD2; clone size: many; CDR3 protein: CASSGSGLAAYEQYF; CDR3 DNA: TGTGCCAGCAGCGGGTCGGGACTAGCGGCCTACGAGCAGTACTTC
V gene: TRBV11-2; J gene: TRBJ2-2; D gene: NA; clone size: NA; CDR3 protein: CASSLAVRLIANTGELFF; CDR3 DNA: TGTGCCAGCAGCTTAGCGGTCAGGCTAATCGCGAACACCGGGGAGCTGTTTTTT
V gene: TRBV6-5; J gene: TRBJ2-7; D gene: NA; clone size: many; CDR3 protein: CASGNTPYEQYF; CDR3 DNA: TGTGCCAGCGGCAACACCCCCTACGAGCAGTACTTC
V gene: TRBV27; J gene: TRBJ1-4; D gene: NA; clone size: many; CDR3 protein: CASSPAGYEKLFF; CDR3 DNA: TGTGCCAGCAGTCCGGCAGGGTACGAAAAACTGTTTTTT
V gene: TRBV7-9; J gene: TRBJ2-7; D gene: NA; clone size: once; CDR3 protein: CASSGGTASYEQYF; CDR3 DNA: TGTGCCAGCAGCGGGGGGACAGCTTCCTACGAGCAGTACTTC
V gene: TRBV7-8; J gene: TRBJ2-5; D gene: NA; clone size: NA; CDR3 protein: CASSFRTALLQETQYF; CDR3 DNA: TGTGCCAGCAGCTTCCGGACCGCCCTCCTCCAAGAGACCCAGTACTTC
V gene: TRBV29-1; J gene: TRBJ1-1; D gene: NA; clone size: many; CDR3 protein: CSVVSGDTEAFF; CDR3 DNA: TGCAGCGTTGTTTCAGGGGATACTGAAGCTTTCTTT